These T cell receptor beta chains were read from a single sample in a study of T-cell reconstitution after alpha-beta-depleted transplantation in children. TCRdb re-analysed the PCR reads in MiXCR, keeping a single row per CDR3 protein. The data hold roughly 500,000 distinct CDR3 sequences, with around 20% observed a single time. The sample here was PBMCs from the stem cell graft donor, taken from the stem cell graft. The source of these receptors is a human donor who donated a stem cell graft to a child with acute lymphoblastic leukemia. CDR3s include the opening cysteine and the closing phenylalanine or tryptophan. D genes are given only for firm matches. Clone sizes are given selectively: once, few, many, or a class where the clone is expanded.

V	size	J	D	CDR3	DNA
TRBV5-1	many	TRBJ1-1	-	CASSVEHREVATEAFF	TGCGCCAGCAGCGTAGAACACAGGGAGGTGGCCACTGAAGCTTTCTTT
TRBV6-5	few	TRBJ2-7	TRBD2	CASSYEASGIYEQYF	TGTGCCAGCAGTTACGAGGCTAGCGGGATCTACGAGCAGTACTTC
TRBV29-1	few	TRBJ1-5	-	CSVRLGNQPQHF	TGCAGCGTTAGATTGGGGAATCAGCCCCAGCATTTT
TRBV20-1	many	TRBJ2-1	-	CSADGPARNEQFF	TGCAGTGCCGACGGGCCGGCGAGGAATGAGCAGTTCTTC
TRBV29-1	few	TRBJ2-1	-	CSAFPGDYNEQFF	TGCAGCGCGTTCCCAGGGGATTACAATGAGCAGTTCTTC
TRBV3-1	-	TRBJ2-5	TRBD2	CACSPLPGLAGETQYF	TGTGCCTGCAGCCCCCTCCCGGGACTAGCGGGAGAGACCCAGTACTTC
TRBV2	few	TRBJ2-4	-	CATIPKAGLRHIQYF	TGTGCCACCATCCCAAAGGCAGGGCTGAGGCACATTCAGTACTTC
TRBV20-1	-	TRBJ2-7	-	CSASLGTYEQYF	TGCAGTGCTAGTCTAGGAACCTACGAGCAGTACTTC
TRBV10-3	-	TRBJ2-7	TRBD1	CAISRGQGPYEQYF	TGTGCCATCAGTAGAGGACAGGGGCCCTACGAGCAGTACTTC
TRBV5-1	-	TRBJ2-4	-	CASSLEQGLNIQYF	TGCGCCAGCAGCTTGGAGCAGGGGCTAAACATTCAGTACTTC
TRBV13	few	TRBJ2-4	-	CASSSGGQGSNIQYF	TGTGCCAGCAGCTCCGGGGGGCAGGGATCGAACATTCAGTACTTC